This entry is about one TCR beta chain. The data originate from a study of blood T cell repertoires in COVID-19. TCRdb's table, derived via immunoSEQ multiplex PCR, lists solely in-frame clones and lacks some. The sample lists roughly 260,000 clones, 83% occurring once. The clonotype was recovered from a woman aged 40 to 50 who had been exposed to COVID-19. Sequences were obtained from PBMCs or T cells enriched from blood (not recorded which).

The CDR3 nucleotides are TGTGCCAGCAGTTTCTCCGATGAGCAGTTCTTC. Translation: CASSFSDEQFF. The chain carries TRBV12-3 or TRBV12-4 and TRBJ2-1, with no clear D. The CDR3 has 11 residues. The V and J ends lost 3 bases and 8 bases respectively, with 5 bases between them.